Reported below is one T cell receptor beta chain. Its target is unknown. CDR3 length: 15 amino acids. The junction had 7 bases not matched to a gene; V was cut back by 7 bases and J by 6 bases. These data are taken from a study of post-analysis software for immune sequencing data. General study findings and limits: Roughly five TRBV segments were more frequent in patients than controls; TRBV5-6, TRBV5-1 and TRBV20-1 belonged to this group.

Carried by the TCR beta cDNA libraries were unique molecular identifiers. T cells numbering 1 to 10 million yielded some 480,000 cDNA molecules. TCRdb passed the PCR reads through MiXCR, listing each CDR3 protein once. This sample carries approximately 690,000 distinct CDR3 sequences, more than 50% of them seen once, and the ten largest clones take approximately 10%. Material for sequencing was blood. The V gene is TRBV12-3 or TRBV12-4, the J gene TRBJ1-5; TRBD1 matches at 12 bases. This TCR was sampled from a girl aged 2-10 years with multiple sclerosis. The CDR3 loop reads CASNSGTGGGQPQHF. The CDR3 region has the DNA TGTGCCAGCAACTCCGGGACAGGGGGCGGTCAGCCCCAGCATTTT.